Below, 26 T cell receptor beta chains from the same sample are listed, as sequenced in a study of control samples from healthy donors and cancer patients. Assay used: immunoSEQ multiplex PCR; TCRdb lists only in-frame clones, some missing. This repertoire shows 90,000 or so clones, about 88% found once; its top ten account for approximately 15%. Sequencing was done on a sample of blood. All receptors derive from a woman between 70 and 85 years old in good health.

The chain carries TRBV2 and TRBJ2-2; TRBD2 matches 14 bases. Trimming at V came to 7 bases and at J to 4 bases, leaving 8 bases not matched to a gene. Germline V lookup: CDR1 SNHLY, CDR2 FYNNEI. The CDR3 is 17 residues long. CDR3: CASKGGLAGAPTGELFF. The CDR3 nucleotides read TGTGCCAGCAAGGGGGGACTAGCGGGAGCCCCCACCGGGGAGCTGTTTTTT.

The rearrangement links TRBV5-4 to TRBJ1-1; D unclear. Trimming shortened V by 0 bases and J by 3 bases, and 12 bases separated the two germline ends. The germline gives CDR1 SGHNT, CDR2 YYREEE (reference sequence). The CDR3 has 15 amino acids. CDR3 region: CASSLGSTPYTEAFF. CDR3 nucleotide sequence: TGTGCCAGCAGCTTGGGGTCGACACCCTACACTGAAGCTTTCTTT.

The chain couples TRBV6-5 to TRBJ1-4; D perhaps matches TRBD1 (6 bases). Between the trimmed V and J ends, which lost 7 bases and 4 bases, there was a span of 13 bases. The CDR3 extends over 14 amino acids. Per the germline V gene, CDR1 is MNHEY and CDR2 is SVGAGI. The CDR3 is CASKRGDVNEKLFF. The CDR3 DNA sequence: TGTGCCAGCAAGAGGGGGGACGTTAATGAAAAACTGTTTTTT.

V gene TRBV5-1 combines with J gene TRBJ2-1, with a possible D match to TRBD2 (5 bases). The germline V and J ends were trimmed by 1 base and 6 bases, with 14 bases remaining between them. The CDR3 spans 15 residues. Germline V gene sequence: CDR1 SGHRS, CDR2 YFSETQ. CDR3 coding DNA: TGCGCCAGCAGCTTGTTAGGGCAACGGGGCAATGAGCAGTTCTTC. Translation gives CASSLLGQRGNEQFF.

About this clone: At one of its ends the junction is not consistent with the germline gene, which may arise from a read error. For the CDR3, the DNA is TGTGCCAGCAGCGAAGGGTTTGGGGTTACGGTCTATGGCTACACCTTC. Protein: CASSEGFGVTVYGYTF. The chain combines TRBV6-1 with TRBJ1-2; D is ambiguous. This CDR3 has 16 residues. CDR1 is MNHNS and CDR2 is SASEGT in the germline V gene.

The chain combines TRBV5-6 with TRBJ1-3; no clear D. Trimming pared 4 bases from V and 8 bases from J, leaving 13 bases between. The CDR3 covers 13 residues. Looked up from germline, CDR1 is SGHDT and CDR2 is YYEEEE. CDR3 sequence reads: CASSPGRGYTIYF. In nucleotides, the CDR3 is TGTGCCAGCAGCCCGGGCCGCGGCTACACCATATATTTT.

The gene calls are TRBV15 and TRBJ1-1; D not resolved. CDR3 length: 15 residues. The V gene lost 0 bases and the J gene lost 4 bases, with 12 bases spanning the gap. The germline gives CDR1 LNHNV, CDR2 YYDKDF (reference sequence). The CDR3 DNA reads TGTGCCACCAGCAGAGATGCTAAGTGGGGCACTGAAGCTTTCTTT. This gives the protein CATSRDAKWGTEAFF. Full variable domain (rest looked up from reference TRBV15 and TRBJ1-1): DAMVIQNPRYQVTQFGKPVTLSCSQTLNHNVMYWYQQKSSQAPKLLFHYYDKDFNNEADTPDNFQSRRPNTSFCFLDIRSPGLGDTAMYLCATSRDAKWGTEAFFGQGTRLTVV.

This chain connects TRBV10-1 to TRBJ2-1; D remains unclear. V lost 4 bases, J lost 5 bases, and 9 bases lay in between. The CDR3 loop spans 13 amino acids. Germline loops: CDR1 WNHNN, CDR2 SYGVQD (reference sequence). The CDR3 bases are TGCGCCAGCAGTGTTGGCGGCAACAATGAGCAGTTCTTC. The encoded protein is CASSVGGNNEQFF.

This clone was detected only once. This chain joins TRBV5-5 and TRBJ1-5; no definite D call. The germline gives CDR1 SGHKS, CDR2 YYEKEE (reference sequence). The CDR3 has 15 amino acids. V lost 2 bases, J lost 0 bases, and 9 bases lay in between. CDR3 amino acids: CASSFSGDSNQPQHF. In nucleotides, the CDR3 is TGTGCCAGCAGCTTTTCTGGGGATAGCAATCAGCCCCAGCATTTT.

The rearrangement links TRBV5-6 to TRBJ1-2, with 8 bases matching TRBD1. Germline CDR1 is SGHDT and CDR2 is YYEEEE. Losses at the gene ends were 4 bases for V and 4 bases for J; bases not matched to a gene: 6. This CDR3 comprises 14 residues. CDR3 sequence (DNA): TGTGCCAGCAGCACGGGACAGGCTGGCTATGGCTACACCTTC. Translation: CASSTGQAGYGYTF. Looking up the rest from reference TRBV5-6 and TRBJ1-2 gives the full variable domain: DAGVTQSPTHLIKTRGQQVTLRCSPKSGHDTVSWYQQALGQGPQFIFQYYEEEERQRGNFPDRFSGHQFPNYSSELNVNALLLGDSALYLCASSTGQAGYGYTFGSGTRLTVV.

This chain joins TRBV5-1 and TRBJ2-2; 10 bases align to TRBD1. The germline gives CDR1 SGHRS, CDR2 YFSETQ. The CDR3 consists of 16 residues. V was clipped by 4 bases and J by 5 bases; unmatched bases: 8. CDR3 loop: CASSITGTGATGELFF. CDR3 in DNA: TGCGCCAGCAGCATCACCGGGACAGGGGCTACCGGGGAGCTGTTTTTT.

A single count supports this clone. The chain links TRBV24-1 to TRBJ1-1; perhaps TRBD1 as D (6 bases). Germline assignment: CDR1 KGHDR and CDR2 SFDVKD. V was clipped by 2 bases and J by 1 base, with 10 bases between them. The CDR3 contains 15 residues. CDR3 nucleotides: TGTGCCACCAGTGATTCACAGGGCCCGAACACTGAAGCTTTCTTT. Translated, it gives CATSDSQGPNTEAFF.

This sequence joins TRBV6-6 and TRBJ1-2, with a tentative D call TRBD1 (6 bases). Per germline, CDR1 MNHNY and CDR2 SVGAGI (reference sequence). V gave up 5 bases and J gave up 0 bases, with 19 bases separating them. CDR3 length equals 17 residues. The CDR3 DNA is TGTGCCAGCAGTCCGGTGGGGGGCGTAACGGCTAACTATGGCTACACCTTC. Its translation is CASSPVGGVTANYGYTF.

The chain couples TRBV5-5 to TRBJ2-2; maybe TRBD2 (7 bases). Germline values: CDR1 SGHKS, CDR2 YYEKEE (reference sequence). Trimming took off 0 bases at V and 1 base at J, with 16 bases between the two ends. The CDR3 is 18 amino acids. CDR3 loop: CASSLDLRGGQNTGELFF. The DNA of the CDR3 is TGTGCCAGCAGCTTGGATCTTAGGGGGGGCCAGAACACCGGGGAGCTGTTTTTT.

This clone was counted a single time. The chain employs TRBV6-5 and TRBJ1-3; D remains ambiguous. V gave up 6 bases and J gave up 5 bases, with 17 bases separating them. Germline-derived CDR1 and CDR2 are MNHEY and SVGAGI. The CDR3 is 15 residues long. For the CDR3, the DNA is TGTGCCAGCAGCCCCGGGAGCCAAGAAAGAAACACCATATATTTT. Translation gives CASSPGSQERNTIYF.

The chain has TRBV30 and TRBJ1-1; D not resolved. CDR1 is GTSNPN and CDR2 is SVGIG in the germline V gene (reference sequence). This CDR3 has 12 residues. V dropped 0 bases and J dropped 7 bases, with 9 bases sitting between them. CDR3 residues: CAWSVVGGEAFF. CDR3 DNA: TGTGCCTGGAGTGTAGTCGGAGGTGAAGCTTTCTTT.

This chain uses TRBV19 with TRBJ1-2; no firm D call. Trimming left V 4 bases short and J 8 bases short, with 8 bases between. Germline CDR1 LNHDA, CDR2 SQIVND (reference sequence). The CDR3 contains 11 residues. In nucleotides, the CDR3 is TGTGCCAGTAGTACCCAGAGGGGCTACACCTTC. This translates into CASSTQRGYTF.

CDR3 amino acids: CASSLLLAGAFGEQFF. As DNA, the CDR3 is TGTGCCAGCAGTTTATTACTAGCGGGAGCTTTTGGTGAGCAGTTCTTC. The chain couples TRBV27 to TRBJ2-1, with 11 bases lining up with TRBD2. After removal of 1 base from V and 9 bases from J, the junction contained 8 bases not matched to a gene. Per germline, CDR1 MNHEY and CDR2 SMNVEV (reference sequence). CDR3 length: 16 residues.

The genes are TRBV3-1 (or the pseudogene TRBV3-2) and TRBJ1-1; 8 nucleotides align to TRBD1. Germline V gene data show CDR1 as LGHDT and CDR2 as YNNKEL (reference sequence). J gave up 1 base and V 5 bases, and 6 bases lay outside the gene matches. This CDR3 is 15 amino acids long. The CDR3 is CASSYSTGANTEAFF. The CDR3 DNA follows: TGTGCCAGCAGCTACTCGACAGGGGCGAACACTGAAGCTTTCTTT.

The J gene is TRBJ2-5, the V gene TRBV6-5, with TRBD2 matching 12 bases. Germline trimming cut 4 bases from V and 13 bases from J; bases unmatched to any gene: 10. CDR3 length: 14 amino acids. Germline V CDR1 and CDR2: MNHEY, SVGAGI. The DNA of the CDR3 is TGTGCCAGCAGTTCCGGGACTAGCGGGCTCACGCGGTACTTC. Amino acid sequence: CASSSGTSGLTRYF.

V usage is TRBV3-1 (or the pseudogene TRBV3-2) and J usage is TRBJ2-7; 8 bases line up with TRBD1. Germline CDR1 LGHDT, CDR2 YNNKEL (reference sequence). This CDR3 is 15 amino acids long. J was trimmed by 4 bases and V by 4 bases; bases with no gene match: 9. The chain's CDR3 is CASSPSGTGLYEQYF. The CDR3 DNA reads TGTGCCAGCAGCCCGTCCGGGACAGGACTATACGAGCAGTACTTC.

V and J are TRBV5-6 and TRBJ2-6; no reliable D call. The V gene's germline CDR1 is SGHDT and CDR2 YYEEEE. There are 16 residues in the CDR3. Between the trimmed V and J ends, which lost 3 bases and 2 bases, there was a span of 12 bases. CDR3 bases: TGTGCCAGCAGCTCGAACTGGGGTACTGGGGCCAACGTCCTGACTTTC. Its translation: CASSSNWGTGANVLTF.

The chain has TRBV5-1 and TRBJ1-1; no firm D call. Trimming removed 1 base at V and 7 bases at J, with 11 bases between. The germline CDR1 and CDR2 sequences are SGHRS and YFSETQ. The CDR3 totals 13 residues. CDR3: CASSLPDIYEAFF. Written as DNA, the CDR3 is TGCGCCAGCAGCTTGCCCGACATCTATGAAGCTTTCTTT.

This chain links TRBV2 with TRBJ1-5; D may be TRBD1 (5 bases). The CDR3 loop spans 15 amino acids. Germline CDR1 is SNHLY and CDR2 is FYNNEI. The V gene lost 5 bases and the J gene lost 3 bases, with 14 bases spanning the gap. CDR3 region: CASSLQGVDNQPQHF. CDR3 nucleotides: TGTGCCAGCAGTCTCCAGGGAGTGGACAATCAGCCCCAGCATTTT.

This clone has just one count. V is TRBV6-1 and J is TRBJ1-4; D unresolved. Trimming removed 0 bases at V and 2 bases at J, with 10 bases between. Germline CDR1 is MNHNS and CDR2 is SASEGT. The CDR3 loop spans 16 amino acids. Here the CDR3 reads CASSEAGITTNEKLFF. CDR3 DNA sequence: TGTGCCAGCAGTGAAGCAGGGATTACGACTAATGAAAAACTGTTTTTT.

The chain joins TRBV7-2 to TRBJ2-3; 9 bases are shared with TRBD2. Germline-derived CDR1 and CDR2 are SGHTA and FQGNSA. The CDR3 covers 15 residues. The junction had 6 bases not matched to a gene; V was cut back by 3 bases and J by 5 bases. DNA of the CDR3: TGTGCCAGCAGCTTGATGCAGCGGGGGGTAGATACGCAGTATTTT. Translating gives CASSLMQRGVDTQYF.